The 30 T cell receptor beta chains listed next were all sequenced from one sample in a study of blood T cell repertoires in COVID-19. Data came from immunoSEQ multiplex PCR; TCRdb stores just in-frame clones and leaves some out. The sample contains 30,000 to 45,000 clones, roughly 73% of which appear only once. Sequencing was carried out using peripheral blood. All receptors derive from a man in his sixties with acute or convalescent COVID-19.

V and J are TRBV7-8 and TRBJ2-1; 10 positions agree with TRBD2. Germline V gives CDR1 SGHVS, CDR2 FQNEAQ. This CDR3 spans 17 amino acids. V trimming: 2 bases; J trimming: 0 bases; junction bases outside the gene matches: 4. CDR3 coding DNA: TGTGCCAGCAGCTTACGTCCTAGCGGGAGCTCCTACAATGAGCAGTTCTTC. Its protein is CASSLRPSGSSYNEQFF.

The chain couples TRBV19 to TRBJ1-1, with D maybe TRBD1 (5 bases). The CDR3 runs to 13 residues. Germline CDR1 and CDR2: LNHDA and SQIVND (reference sequence). V was trimmed by 3 bases and J by 4 bases, leaving 9 bases between them. In nucleotides, the CDR3 is TGTGCCAGTAGTATTGGCGGGGGCACTGAAGCTTTCTTT. Translation gives CASSIGGGTEAFF. The variable domain in full, with the rest retrieved from reference TRBV19 and TRBJ1-1, is DGGITQSPKYLFRKEGQNVTLSCEQNLNHDAMYWYRQDPGQGLRLIYYSQIVNDFQKGDIAEGYSVSREKKESFPLTVTSAQKNPTAFYLCASSIGGGTEAFFGQGTRLTVV.

The chain combines TRBV2 with TRBJ2-3; 15 bases fit TRBD2. CDR3 size: 17 residues. CDR1 and CDR2 from the germline V gene are SNHLY and FYNNEI. The trim removed 8 bases at V and 2 bases at J, leaving 8 bases unmatched. The CDR3 loop is CASWTSGRAFNTDTQYF. The CDR3 DNA reads TGTGCCAGCTGGACTAGCGGGAGGGCCTTTAACACAGATACGCAGTATTTT. Full variable domain (missing parts from reference TRBV2 and TRBJ2-3): EPEVTQTPSHQVTQMGQEVILRCVPISNHLYFYWYRQILGQKVEFLVSFYNNEISEKSEIFDDQFSVERPDGSNFTLKIRSTKLEDSAMYFCASWTSGRAFNTDTQYFGPGTRLTVL.

The J gene is TRBJ2-3, the V gene TRBV7-2, with D possibly matching TRBD2 (5 bases). Trimming removed 1 base at V and 0 bases at J, with 11 bases between. This CDR3 is built from 16 residues. Per germline, CDR1 SGHTA and CDR2 FQGNSA. The CDR3: CASSLVSGGSTDTQYF. The DNA for the CDR3 is TGTGCCAGCAGCTTAGTGAGCGGCGGTAGCACAGATACGCAGTATTTT. The variable domain in full, completed from reference TRBV7-2 and TRBJ2-3, reads GAGVSQSPSNKVTEKGKDVELRCDPISGHTALYWYRQSLGQGLEFLIYFQGNSAPDKSGLPSDRFSAERTGGSVSTLTIQRTQQEDSAVYLCASSLVSGGSTDTQYFGPGTRLTVL.

The chain is built from TRBV7-2 and TRBJ2-2, with 7 bases lining up with TRBD1. J lost 5 bases, V lost 0 bases, and 9 bases had no gene match. This CDR3 is 17 amino acids long. Looked up from germline, CDR1 is SGHTA and CDR2 is FQGNSA. CDR3 sequence reads: CASSLAGQGVGTGELFF. CDR3 in DNA: TGTGCCAGCAGCTTAGCAGGGCAGGGGGTCGGTACCGGGGAGCTGTTTTTT.

J is TRBJ2-3 and V is TRBV3-1 (or the pseudogene TRBV3-2); 9 bases fit TRBD2. The CDR3 length is 15 residues. Per germline, CDR1 LGHDT and CDR2 YNNKEL (reference sequence). The ends lost 4 bases at V and 2 bases at J; junction bases unmatched: 4. CDR3 region: CASSRGLAYTDTQYF. Here the CDR3 DNA reads TGTGCCAGCAGCCGGGGACTAGCCTACACAGATACGCAGTATTTT.

The genes are TRBV6-1 and TRBJ2-5; TRBD2 matches 9 bases. This CDR3 is 16 amino acids long. Per the germline V gene, CDR1 is MNHNS and CDR2 is SASEGT. V lost 3 bases, J lost 4 bases, and 9 bases stayed unmatched. In DNA form, the CDR3 reads TGTGCCAGCAGTGAGCGGGGGGGTCGTCTTCTAGAGACCCAGTACTTC. This sequence encodes CASSERGGRLLETQYF.

The V and J genes are TRBV19 and TRBJ1-2, with TRBD1 identical over 10 bases. Germline CDR1 reads LNHDA; CDR2 reads SQIVND (reference sequence). J lost 7 bases, V lost 8 bases, and 7 bases had no gene match. CDR3 length equals 13 residues. In nucleotides, the CDR3 is TGTGCCAGTTGGGACAGGGGTGTCGGTGGCTACACCTTC. Protein sequence: CASWDRGVGGYTF.

The chain couples TRBV7-8 to TRBJ1-5; possible D gene TRBD1, 5 bases. Germline values: CDR1 SGHVS, CDR2 FQNEAQ. This CDR3 region has 15 residues. V lost 5 bases to trimming and J lost 0 bases, with 11 bases between them. The CDR3 sequence: CASSRDRNSNQPQHF. CDR3 sequence (DNA): TGTGCCAGCAGCCGAGACAGAAATAGCAATCAGCCCCAGCATTTT. The entire variable domain, with the rest obtained from reference TRBV7-8 and TRBJ1-5, is as follows: GAGVSQSPRYKVAKRGQDVALRCDPISGHVSLFWYQQALGQGPEFLTYFQNEAQLDKSGLPSDRFFAERPEGSVSTLKIQRTQQEDSAVYLCASSRDRNSNQPQHFGDGTRLSIL.

Only a few counts were recorded for this clone. The chain has TRBV27 and TRBJ2-7, with 9 bases that match TRBD1. CDR3 length equals 15 residues. Germline CDR1 and CDR2: MNHEY and SMNVEV (reference sequence). Unmatched junction bases numbered 8, after V lost 5 bases and J lost 3 bases. The CDR3 coding sequence is TGTGCCAGCAGTACAACAGGGGGCTTGTTCTACGAGCAGTACTTC. It translates to CASSTTGGLFYEQYF.

A single count supports this clone. The V and J genes are TRBV28 and TRBJ1-5; D unresolved. There are 12 residues in the CDR3. Per germline, CDR1 MDHEN and CDR2 SYDVKM. Trimming pared 8 bases from V and 1 base from J, leaving 6 bases between. CDR3 in DNA: TGTGCCAGCGAGAGGAGCAATCAGCCCCAGCATTTT. Translating it yields CASERSNQPQHF.

This chain connects TRBV5-6 to TRBJ2-5; perhaps TRBD1 as D (6 bases). The CDR3 extends over 16 amino acids. Germline CDR1 SGHDT, CDR2 YYEEEE. V shed 0 bases and J shed 4 bases, with 16 bases lying between them. CDR3 in amino acids: CASSLDLTGKGETQYF. In DNA form, the CDR3 reads TGTGCCAGCAGCTTGGATTTAACAGGGAAAGGAGAGACCCAGTACTTC. The full variable domain, with the rest looked up from reference TRBV5-6 and TRBJ2-5, is DAGVTQSPTHLIKTRGQQVTLRCSPKSGHDTVSWYQQALGQGPQFIFQYYEEEERQRGNFPDRFSGHQFPNYSSELNVNALLLGDSALYLCASSLDLTGKGETQYFGPGTRLLVL.

The V call is TRBV19, the J call TRBJ1-6; weak D call: TRBD1 (6 bases). V shed 6 bases and J shed 4 bases, with 13 bases lying between them. The CDR3 loop spans 15 amino acids. The germline V gene has CDR1 LNHDA and CDR2 SQIVND (reference sequence). CDR3 nucleotides: TGTGCCAGTAGAACGGGGGGGGCGTATAATTCACCCCTCCACTTT. Protein sequence: CASRTGGAYNSPLHF.

This chain joins TRBV28 and TRBJ2-2; D call uncertain. The germline gives CDR1 MDHEN, CDR2 SYDVKM. The V gene lost 1 base and the J gene lost 1 base, with 7 bases spanning the gap. This CDR3 has 15 amino acids. Here the CDR3 DNA reads TGTGCCAGCAGTTTATTGCCAGTGAACACCGGGGAGCTGTTTTTT. Protein: CASSLLPVNTGELFF.

The table lists this clone with a count of one. The V call is TRBV7-9, the J call TRBJ2-7, with TRBD1 matching over 10 bases. This CDR3 region has 16 residues. V trimming: 3 bases; J trimming: 2 bases; junction bases outside the gene matches: 7. CDR1 SEHNR and CDR2 FQNEAQ come from the germline V gene (reference sequence). CDR3 sequence reads: CASSLGRGQGTYEQYF. Here the CDR3 DNA reads TGTGCCAGCAGCTTGGGAAGGGGACAGGGGACCTACGAGCAGTACTTC.

This chain connects TRBV4-1 to TRBJ2-1; TRBD2 matches 9 bases. CDR1 and CDR2 from the germline V gene are MGHRA and YSYEKL. The CDR3 is made up of 15 amino acids. Trimming took 1 base from V and 6 from J; bases not matched to a gene: 4. CDR3 bases: TGCGCCAGCAGCCAAGGACTAGCGGAGCTCAATGAGCAGTTCTTC. This gives the protein CASSQGLAELNEQFF.

The chain employs TRBV11-3 and TRBJ1-1; a possible D gene is TRBD1 (6 bases). CDR1 is SGHNT, CDR2 YENEEA, per germline. Trimming cost V 5 bases and J 1 base, with 14 bases left between them. This CDR3 has 15 amino acids. The CDR3: CASSPNRGGNTEAFF. The CDR3 region has the DNA TGTGCCAGCAGCCCAAATAGGGGGGGGAACACTGAAGCTTTCTTT.

The J gene is TRBJ2-1, the V gene TRBV5-6, with 8 bases fitting TRBD1. Trimming removed 0 bases from V and 2 bases from J; junction bases left unmatched: 7. CDR3 size: 17 residues. The germline V gene has CDR1 SGHDT and CDR2 YYEEEE. CDR3 in DNA: TGTGCCAGCAGCTTGGGTGGGTCAGGGGGCCCCTACAATGAGCAGTTCTTC. Its protein is CASSLGGSGGPYNEQFF.

The chain combines TRBV4-2 with TRBJ2-3, with 10 bases aligning to TRBD2. V dropped 0 bases and J dropped 5; count of bases not matched to a gene: 2. Germline loops: CDR1 LGHNA, CDR2 YNFKEQ. The CDR3 is made up of 15 amino acids. The CDR3 DNA follows: TGTGCCAGCAGCCAAGAGCAGCGGGAGGGAGATACGCAGTATTTT. Translation: CASSQEQREGDTQYF.

This clone was observed a few times. The chain employs TRBV4-1 and TRBJ2-2; D may be TRBD2 (6 bases). The V end lost 5 bases, the J end lost 5 bases, and 21 bases lay between the germline ends. This CDR3 comprises 17 residues. Per germline, CDR1 MGHRA and CDR2 YSYEKL. DNA of the CDR3: TGCGCCAGCAGCACGCCGAGGGTGGGAGGAGGTACCGGGGAGCTGTTTTTT. Its protein is CASSTPRVGGGTGELFF.

This sequence joins TRBV11-3 and TRBJ1-4; 7 nucleotides agree with TRBD1. The germline V gene has CDR1 SGHNT and CDR2 YENEEA. This CDR3 has 12 residues. V gave up 5 bases and J gave up 13 bases; unmatched junction bases: 7. The CDR3 DNA reads as TGTGCCAGCAGCCGTAAAACAGGGGTACTGTTTTTT. As protein: CASSRKTGVLFF.

The chain combines TRBV19 with TRBJ2-7; 10 nucleotides align to TRBD1. This CDR3 contains 14 residues. The V segment lost 10 bases and the J segment 4 bases; nucleotides outside the gene matches: 10. The germline V gene encodes CDR1 LNHDA and CDR2 SQIVND (reference sequence). CDR3 region: CATASGQGGYEQYF. CDR3 in DNA: TGTGCCACCGCCTCCGGACAGGGGGGATACGAGCAGTACTTC.

This clone came up a few times. The chain links TRBV4-1 to TRBJ1-6, with D possibly TRBD1 on 6 matching bases. Germline CDR1 MGHRA, CDR2 YSYEKL. Trimming cost V 0 bases and J 6 bases, with 12 bases left between them. The CDR3 extends over 16 amino acids. The CDR3 nucleotides read TGCGCCAGCAGCCAAGATCGGGGGGCCTTTAATTCACCCCTCCACTTT. Protein: CASSQDRGAFNSPLHF.

The chain's CDR3 is CASSPTGAKEDTQYF. The CDR3 DNA sequence: TGTGCCAGTAGTCCGACAGGGGCCAAAGAAGATACGCAGTATTTT. The V and J genes are TRBV19 and TRBJ2-3, with 8 bases that match TRBD1. V gave up 5 bases and J gave up 5 bases; unmatched junction bases: 9. CDR3 length equals 15 residues. CDR1 LNHDA and CDR2 SQIVND come from the germline V gene (reference sequence).

This chain uses TRBV4-1 with TRBJ1-3; TRBD1 matches 8 bases. Germline CDR1 MGHRA, CDR2 YSYEKL. Trimming removed 0 bases from V and 0 bases from J; junction bases left unmatched: 10. The CDR3 totals 19 residues. The CDR3 spells CASSQETGQASYSGNTIYF. The CDR3 DNA reads as TGCGCCAGCAGCCAAGAGACGGGACAGGCAAGCTACTCTGGAAACACCATATATTTT.

The chain joins TRBV20-1 to TRBJ1-5, with D possibly matching TRBD1 (6 bases). The CDR3 is made up of 16 amino acids. Germline V gene sequence: CDR1 DFQATT, CDR2 SNEGSKA (reference sequence). Trimming stripped 3 bases from V and 0 bases from J, with 15 bases between. This CDR3 is CSASRDTPNSNQPQHF. CDR3 nucleotide sequence: TGCAGTGCTAGTAGGGACACTCCTAATAGCAATCAGCCCCAGCATTTT.

The V call is TRBV5-1, the J call TRBJ2-7, with 9 bases lining up with TRBD2. Losses at the gene ends were 0 bases for V and 2 bases for J; bases not matched to a gene: 3. Germline lookup yields CDR1 SGHRS and CDR2 YFSETQ. The CDR3 totals 15 residues. The CDR3: CASSLVSSGAYEQYF. In DNA, the CDR3 is TGCGCCAGCAGCTTGGTGTCTAGCGGGGCCTACGAGCAGTACTTC.

This clone turned up a few times. The gene calls are TRBV10-3 and TRBJ2-3; D is possibly TRBD2 (6 bases). The CDR3 has 15 amino acids. The V end lost 4 bases, the J end lost 1 base, and 12 bases lay between the germline ends. Germline CDR1 reads ENHRY; CDR2 reads SYGVKD. CDR3 loop: CAISGRDGGTDTQYF. In DNA, the CDR3 is TGTGCCATCAGTGGGAGGGACGGGGGCACAGATACGCAGTATTTT.

This chain joins TRBV7-9 and TRBJ2-2; TRBD1 matches at 7 bases. The ends lost 3 bases at V and 3 bases at J; junction bases unmatched: 1. This CDR3 contains 14 residues. CDR1 is SEHNR and CDR2 is FQNEAQ in the germline V gene (reference sequence). CDR3: CASSLGQYTGELFF. DNA for the CDR3: TGTGCCAGCAGCTTGGGACAGTACACCGGGGAGCTGTTTTTT.

The chain joins TRBV10-3 to TRBJ2-3; TRBD1 agrees at 7 bases. Germline V gene data show CDR1 as ENHRY and CDR2 as SYGVKD. J gave up 1 base and V 2 bases, and 3 bases lay outside the gene matches. The CDR3 is 15 amino acids. The CDR3 region is CAISERGGGTDTQYF. The CDR3 region has the DNA TGTGCCATCAGTGAGAGAGGGGGCGGCACAGATACGCAGTATTTT.